The subject of this entry is one T cell receptor beta chain. The sample belongs to a study of blood T cell repertoires in COVID-19. Looking at the study overall: The samples span acute and convalescent COVID-19 from the United States, Italy and Spain. Nucleic acid was either cDNA or gDNA, and it came from T cells, B-cell-depleted T cells, or PBMCs.

Authors' analysis steps: Amplification from reference gene primers served as the basis for estimated nucleated cell counts. The method was immunoSEQ multiplex PCR; TCRdb's version includes in-frame clones alone and lacks a portion of them. D and trimming come from the DNA, and the V and J calls and clone size come from that table. The profile covers roughly 120,000 clones, with around nine tenths appearing a single time and 4% to 5% taken by the ten largest. The CDR3 sequence is 19 residues long. Enrolment of Seattle patients took place during active infection, and they were followed longitudinally.

This chain links TRBV21-1 with TRBJ2-1; the table gives TRBD2 as D, unverified against the DNA. TRBV21-1 is described as a pseudogene. The origin of this receptor is a man between 60 and 75 years old with COVID-19, enrolled during active disease. Sequenced input: peripheral blood. CDR3 nucleotide sequence: TGTGCCAGCAGCAAGTTATTAGCGGGAGAAAAGAGCTCCTACAATGAGCAGTTCTTC. Translation: CASSKLLAGEKSSYNEQFF.